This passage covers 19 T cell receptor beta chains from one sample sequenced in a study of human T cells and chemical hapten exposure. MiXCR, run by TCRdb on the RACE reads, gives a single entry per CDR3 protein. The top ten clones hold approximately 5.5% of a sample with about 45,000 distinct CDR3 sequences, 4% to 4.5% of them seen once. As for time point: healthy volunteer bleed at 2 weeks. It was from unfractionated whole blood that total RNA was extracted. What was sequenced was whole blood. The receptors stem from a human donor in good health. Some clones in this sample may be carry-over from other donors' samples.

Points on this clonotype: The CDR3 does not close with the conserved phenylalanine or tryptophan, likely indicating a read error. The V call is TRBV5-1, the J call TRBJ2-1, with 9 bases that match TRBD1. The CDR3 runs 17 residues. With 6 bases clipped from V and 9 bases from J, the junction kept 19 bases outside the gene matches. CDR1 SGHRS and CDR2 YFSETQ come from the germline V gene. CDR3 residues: CASTETLDRGKVGEQFL. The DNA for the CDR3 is TGCGCCAGCACCGAAACATTGGACAGGGGAAAAGTCGGTGAGCAGTTCTTA.

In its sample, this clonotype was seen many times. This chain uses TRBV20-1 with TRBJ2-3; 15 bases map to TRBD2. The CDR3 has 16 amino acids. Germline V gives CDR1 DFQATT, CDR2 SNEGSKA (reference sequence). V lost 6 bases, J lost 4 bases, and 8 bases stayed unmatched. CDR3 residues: CSAETGTSGRSDTQYF. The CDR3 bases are TGCAGTGCCGAGACCGGGACTAGCGGGAGGTCAGATACGCAGTATTTT.

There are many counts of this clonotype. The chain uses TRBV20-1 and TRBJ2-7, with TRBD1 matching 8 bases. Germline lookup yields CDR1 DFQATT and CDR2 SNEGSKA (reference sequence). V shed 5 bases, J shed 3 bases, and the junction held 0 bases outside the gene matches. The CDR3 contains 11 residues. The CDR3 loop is CSAGQGYEQYF. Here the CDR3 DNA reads TGCAGTGCTGGACAGGGCTACGAGCAGTACTTC.

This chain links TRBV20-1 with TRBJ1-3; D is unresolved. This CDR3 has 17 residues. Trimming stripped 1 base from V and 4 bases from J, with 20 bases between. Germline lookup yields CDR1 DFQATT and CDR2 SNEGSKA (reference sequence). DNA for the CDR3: TGCAGTGCTAGAGCCGCCGAGTGGGAGGACCCCGGAAACACCATATATTTT. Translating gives CSARAAEWEDPGNTIYF.

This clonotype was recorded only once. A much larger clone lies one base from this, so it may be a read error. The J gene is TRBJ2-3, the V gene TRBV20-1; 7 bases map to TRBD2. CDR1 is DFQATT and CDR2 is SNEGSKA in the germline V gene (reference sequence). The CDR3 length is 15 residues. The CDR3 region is CSVRDGGAGWDTQYF. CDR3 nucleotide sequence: TGCAGTGTTAGAGATGGAGGAGCGGGATGGGATACGCAGTATTTT.

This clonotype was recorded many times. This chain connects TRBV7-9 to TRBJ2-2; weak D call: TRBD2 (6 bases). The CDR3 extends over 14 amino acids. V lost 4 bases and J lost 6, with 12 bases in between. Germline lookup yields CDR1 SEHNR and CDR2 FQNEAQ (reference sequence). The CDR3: CASSSYTGAGELFF. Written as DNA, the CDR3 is TGTGCCAGCAGCTCCTACACGGGGGCCGGGGAGCTGTTTTTT.

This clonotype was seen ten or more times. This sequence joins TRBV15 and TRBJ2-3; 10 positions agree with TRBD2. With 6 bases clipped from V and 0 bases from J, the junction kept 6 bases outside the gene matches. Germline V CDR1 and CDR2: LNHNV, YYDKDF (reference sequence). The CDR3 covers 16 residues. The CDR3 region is CATRDSGRSSTDTQYF. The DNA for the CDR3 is TGTGCCACCAGGGATAGCGGGAGGTCCAGCACAGATACGCAGTATTTT. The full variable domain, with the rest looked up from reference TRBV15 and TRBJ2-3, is DAMVIQNPRYQVTQFGKPVTLSCSQTLNHNVMYWYQQKSSQAPKLLFHYYDKDFNNEADTPDNFQSRRPNTSFCFLDIRSPGLGDTAMYLCATRDSGRSSTDTQYFGPGTRLTVL.

In nucleotides, the CDR3 is TGTGCCAGCAGCGTAGCCGACTCCTACGAGCAGTACTTC. Translating gives CASSVADSYEQYF. The chain couples TRBV9 to TRBJ2-7; no firm D call. The V gene lost 0 bases and the J gene lost 0 bases, with 4 bases spanning the gap. CDR3 length: 13 amino acids. Germline assignment: CDR1 SGDLS and CDR2 YYNGEE.

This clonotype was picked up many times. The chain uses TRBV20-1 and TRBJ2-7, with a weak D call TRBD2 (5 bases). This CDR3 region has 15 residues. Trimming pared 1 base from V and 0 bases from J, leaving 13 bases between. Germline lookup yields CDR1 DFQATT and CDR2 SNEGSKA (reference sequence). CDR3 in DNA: TGCAGTGCTAGAGGGGGAGCAGCCCGCTCCTACGAGCAGTACTTC. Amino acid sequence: CSARGGAARSYEQYF.

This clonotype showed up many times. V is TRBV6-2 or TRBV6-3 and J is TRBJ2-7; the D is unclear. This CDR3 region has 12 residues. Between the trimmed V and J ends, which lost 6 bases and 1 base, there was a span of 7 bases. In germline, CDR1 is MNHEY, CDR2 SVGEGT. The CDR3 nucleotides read TGTGCCAGCAGCCACACTTCCTACGAGCAGTACTTC. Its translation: CASSHTSYEQYF.

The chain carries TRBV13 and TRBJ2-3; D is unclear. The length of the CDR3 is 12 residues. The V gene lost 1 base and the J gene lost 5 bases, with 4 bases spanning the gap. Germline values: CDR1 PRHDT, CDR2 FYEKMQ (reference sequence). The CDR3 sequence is CASSLDRDTQYF. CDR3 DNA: TGTGCCAGCAGCTTAGACAGAGATACGCAGTATTTT.

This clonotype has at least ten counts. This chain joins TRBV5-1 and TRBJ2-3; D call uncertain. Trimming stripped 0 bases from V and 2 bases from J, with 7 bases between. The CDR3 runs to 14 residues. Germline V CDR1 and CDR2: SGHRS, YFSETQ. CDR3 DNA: TGCGCCAGCAGCTTGGGGTCGAACACAGATACGCAGTATTTT. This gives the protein CASSLGSNTDTQYF.

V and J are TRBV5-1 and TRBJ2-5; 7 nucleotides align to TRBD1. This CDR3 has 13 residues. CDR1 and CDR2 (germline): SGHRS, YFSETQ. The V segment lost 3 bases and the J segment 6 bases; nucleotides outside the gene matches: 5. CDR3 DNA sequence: TGCGCCAGCAGCTCGGGACAGACGCAGACCCAGTACTTC. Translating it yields CASSSGQTQTQYF.

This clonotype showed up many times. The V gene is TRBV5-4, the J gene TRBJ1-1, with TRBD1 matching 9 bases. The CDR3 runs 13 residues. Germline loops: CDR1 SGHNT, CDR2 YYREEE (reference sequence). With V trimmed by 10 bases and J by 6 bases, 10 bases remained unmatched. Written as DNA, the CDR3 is TGTGCCGCAAGAGGGACAGGGACGGCTGAAGCTTTCTTT. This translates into CAARGTGTAEAFF. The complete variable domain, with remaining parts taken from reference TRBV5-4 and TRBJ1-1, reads ETGVTQSPTHLIKTRGQQVTLRCSSQSGHNTVSWYQQALGQGPQFIFQYYREEENGRGNFPPRFSGLQFPNYSSELNVNALELDDSALYLCAARGTGTAEAFFGQGTRLTVV.

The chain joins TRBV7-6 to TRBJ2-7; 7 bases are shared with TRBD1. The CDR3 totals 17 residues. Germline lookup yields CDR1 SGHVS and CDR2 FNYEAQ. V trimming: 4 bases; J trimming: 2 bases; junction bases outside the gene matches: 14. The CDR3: CASSSQVGNDRAYEQYF. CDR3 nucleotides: TGTGCCAGCAGCTCCCAAGTCGGTAACGACAGGGCCTACGAGCAGTACTTC.

CDR3 DNA: TGTGCCAGCAGCTTTTATAGCGGGACCCAAGAGACCCAGTACTTC. Translated: CASSFYSGTQETQYF. This chain joins TRBV7-6 and TRBJ2-5; 8 nucleotides align to TRBD2. The germline V gene has CDR1 SGHVS and CDR2 FNYEAQ. The CDR3 has 15 amino acids. V shed 3 bases, J shed 1 base, and the junction held 4 bases outside the gene matches.

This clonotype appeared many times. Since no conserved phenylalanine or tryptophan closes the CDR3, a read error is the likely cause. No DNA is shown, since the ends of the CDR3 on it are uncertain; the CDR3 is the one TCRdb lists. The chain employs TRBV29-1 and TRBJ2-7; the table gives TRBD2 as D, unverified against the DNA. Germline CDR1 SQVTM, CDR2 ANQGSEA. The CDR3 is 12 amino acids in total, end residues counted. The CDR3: CSVGGQGPSPVL.

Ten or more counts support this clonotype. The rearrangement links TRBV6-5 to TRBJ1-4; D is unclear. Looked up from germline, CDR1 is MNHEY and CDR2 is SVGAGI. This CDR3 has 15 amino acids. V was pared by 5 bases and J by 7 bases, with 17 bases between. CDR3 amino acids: CASSPLGADGEKLFF. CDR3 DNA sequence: TGTGCCAGCAGTCCCCTGGGAGCCGACGGTGAAAAACTGTTTTTT.

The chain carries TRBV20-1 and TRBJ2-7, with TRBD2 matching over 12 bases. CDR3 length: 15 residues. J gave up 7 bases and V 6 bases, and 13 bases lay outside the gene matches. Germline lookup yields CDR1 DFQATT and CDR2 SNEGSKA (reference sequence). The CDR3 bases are TGCAGTGCCAAGACTAGCGGGAGAAGAACGGGAGAGCAGTACTTC. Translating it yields CSAKTSGRRTGEQYF.